The source of this T cell receptor beta chain is a study of graft-versus-host responses after intestinal transplantation. Findings and caveats of the study: Recipient marrow held GvH clones, some first seen in ileum or blood.

Deletions cut 4 bases from V and 2 bases from J, with 10 bases between. Germline lookup yields CDR1 MGHDK and CDR2 SYGVNS. The CDR3 is made up of 14 amino acids. Proliferating CFSE-low CD3+CD4+ and CD3+CD8+ responders were sorted after the reaction. Here immunoSEQ multiplex PCR was the method, and the copy in TCRdb shows in-frame clones only, minus some. The sample lists 6,000 to 9,000 clones, about 30% seen once, with about 4% in the top ten. V usage is TRBV25-1 and J usage is TRBJ2-3; D is unresolved. The input for sequencing was alloreactive CD4+ T cells from a mixed lymphocyte reaction culture, taken before transplantation. Sample subset: CFSE-low proliferating T cells sorted from roughly six-day pre-transplant mixed lymphocyte reaction (GvH or HvG direction). This TCR came from a human patient who was an organ donor for intestinal transplantation. As DNA, the CDR3 is TGTGCCAGCAGTGGCCTAGACCTCACAGATACGCAGTATTTT. Translating gives CASSGLDLTDTQYF.